These 30 T cell receptor beta chains originate from one sample sequenced in a study of T cell responses to AZD1222 COVID-19 vaccine. Measured with immunoSEQ multiplex PCR; TCRdb has only the in-frame clones, and not every one. The sample comprises approximately 100,000 clones, around 94% of which are singletons, and less than 2.5% rests with the top ten. Here the sequenced sample was peripheral blood, taken on day 0 of AZD1222 vaccination. All receptors derive from an adult in good health.

V is TRBV19 and J is TRBJ2-1, with 15 bases aligning to TRBD2. The CDR3 runs 15 residues. With 8 bases clipped from V and 4 bases from J, the junction kept 3 bases outside the gene matches. Per the germline V gene, CDR1 is LNHDA and CDR2 is SQIVND (reference sequence). CDR3 amino acids: CASRGLAGGYNEQFF. CDR3 sequence (DNA): TGTGCCAGTCGAGGACTAGCGGGAGGGTACAATGAGCAGTTCTTC.

The genes are TRBV5-1 and TRBJ2-5, with 9 bases identical to TRBD1. The CDR3 sequence is 14 residues long. Per germline, CDR1 SGHRS and CDR2 YFSETQ. Losses at the gene ends were 4 bases for V and 3 bases for J; bases not matched to a gene: 4. The CDR3 bases are TGCGCCAGCAGCGTACAGGGGGCCGAAGAGACCCAGTACTTC. Translated, it gives CASSVQGAEETQYF.

The chain has TRBV13 and TRBJ2-2, with 9 bases that match TRBD2. Germline assignment: CDR1 PRHDT and CDR2 FYEKMQ (reference sequence). V shed 5 bases, J shed 5 bases, and the junction held 6 bases outside the gene matches. The CDR3 length is 15 residues. The CDR3 DNA sequence: TGTGCCAGCAGCGGGGGGACTAGCCAGACCGGGGAGCTGTTTTTT. It translates to CASSGGTSQTGELFF.

The J gene is TRBJ2-2, the V gene TRBV19; D may be TRBD1 (5 bases). The ends were cut back, 6 bases at V and 2 bases at J, with 16 bases in the middle. This CDR3 region has 16 residues. Germline V gives CDR1 LNHDA, CDR2 SQIVND (reference sequence). The CDR3 reads CASSPAQGFNTGELFF. In nucleotides, the CDR3 is TGTGCCAGTAGCCCCGCTCAGGGATTCAACACCGGGGAGCTGTTTTTT.

The rearrangement uses TRBV6-5 and TRBJ1-2; D uncertain. The CDR3 sequence is 16 residues long. V shed 0 bases and J shed 6 bases, with 17 bases lying between them. CDR1 and CDR2 from the germline V gene are MNHEY and SVGAGI. CDR3 nucleotides: TGTGCCAGCAGTTACTCGATGAGGGTCCCCTTGGATGGCTACACCTTC. Amino acids: CASSYSMRVPLDGYTF.

The sample holds one count of this clone. The rearrangement uses TRBV19 and TRBJ1-2, with D maybe TRBD1 (5 bases). Germline V gene sequence: CDR1 LNHDA, CDR2 SQIVND (reference sequence). V was pared by 3 bases and J by 7 bases, with 18 bases between. This CDR3 is 15 amino acids long. DNA of the CDR3: TGTGCCAGTAGTATCGGGGTCGCCAGGGTGTCTGGCTACACCTTC. Translating it yields CASSIGVARVSGYTF.

The CDR3 sequence is CASSLGLADNEGELFF. The CDR3, as DNA: TGTGCCAGCAGCTTAGGGCTAGCGGACAATGAAGGGGAGCTGTTTTTT. The chain couples TRBV11-2 to TRBJ2-2; 7 bases fit TRBD2. Germline values: CDR1 SGHAT, CDR2 FQNNGV. V shed 1 base, J shed 8 bases, and the junction held 10 bases outside the gene matches. The CDR3 runs to 16 residues.

CDR3 protein: CASSVVGTDTQYF. In DNA, the CDR3 is TGTGCCAGCAGCGTAGTAGGGACAGATACGCAGTATTTT. The chain combines TRBV9 with TRBJ2-3; D gene ambiguous. Germline CDR1 SGDLS, CDR2 YYNGEE. V dropped 0 bases and J dropped 3 bases, with 5 bases sitting between them. This CDR3 region has 13 residues.

The rearrangement uses TRBV27 and TRBJ1-5; no clear D gene. CDR3 size: 13 residues. Per germline, CDR1 MNHEY and CDR2 SMNVEV (reference sequence). Between the trimmed V and J ends, which lost 0 bases and 6 bases, there was a span of 6 bases. CDR3 coding DNA: TGTGCCAGCAGTTTATCGGGCGGTCAGCCCCAGCATTTT. Protein: CASSLSGGQPQHF.

This rearrangement joins TRBV29-1 to TRBJ1-1, with TRBD1 matching over 8 bases. The V gene end was trimmed by 3 bases and the J gene end by 7 bases; junction bases not matched to a gene: 4. The CDR3 length is 12 residues. CDR1 and CDR2 (germline): SQVTM, ANQGSEA. CDR3 DNA sequence: TGCAGCGTTGAGGACAGGGTGAATGAAGCTTTCTTT. Its protein product is CSVEDRVNEAFF.

This chain joins TRBV7-2 and TRBJ1-2; 12 bases map to TRBD1. The ends lost 1 base at V and 8 bases at J; junction bases unmatched: 5. CDR3 length equals 15 residues. The germline CDR1 and CDR2 sequences are SGHTA and FQGNSA. In DNA, the CDR3 is TGTGCCAGCAGCTTAGGGGGGACAGGGGGCATGGGCTACACCTTC. This translates into CASSLGGTGGMGYTF.

The rearrangement joins TRBV2 to TRBJ1-4; D is ambiguous. Germline V gene sequence: CDR1 SNHLY, CDR2 FYNNEI. The V end was cut by 6 bases, the J end by 0 bases, with 14 bases between. The CDR3 is 16 amino acids. The CDR3 DNA reads TGTGCCAGCAGCCGATTTTACAAAACAACTAATGAAAAACTGTTTTTT. This codes for CASSRFYKTTNEKLFF.

The rearrangement uses TRBV12-5 and TRBJ1-6, with a weak D call TRBD1 (5 bases). This CDR3 has 15 amino acids. CDR1 is LGHNT and CDR2 is FRNRAP in the germline V gene. The V and J ends lost 1 base and 6 bases respectively, with 10 bases between them. CDR3 region: CASGLGAGLNSPLHF. The CDR3, as DNA: TGTGCTAGTGGTTTGGGGGCAGGGCTTAATTCACCCCTCCACTTT.

The chain has TRBV12-3 or TRBV12-4 and TRBJ1-1; D is unclear. The germline V and J ends were trimmed by 2 bases and 1 base, with 5 bases remaining between them. The CDR3 totals 13 residues. CDR3 region: CASSLSENTEAFF. CDR3 sequence (DNA): TGTGCCAGCAGTTTATCGGAGAACACTGAAGCTTTCTTT.

This sequence joins TRBV6-5 and TRBJ1-2; D is undetermined. Per germline, CDR1 MNHEY and CDR2 SVGAGI. Trimming stripped 6 bases from V and 5 bases from J, with 19 bases between. This CDR3 is built from 15 residues. The CDR3 DNA follows: TGTGCCAGCAGCCCGGCCACCGGGATACAGTATGGCTACACCTTC. This gives the protein CASSPATGIQYGYTF.

This chain connects TRBV27 to TRBJ2-1; D is unresolved. V lost 2 bases to trimming and J lost 4 bases, with 9 bases between them. Looked up from germline, CDR1 is MNHEY and CDR2 is SMNVEV (reference sequence). The CDR3 consists of 14 residues. CDR3 loop: CASSLREEYNEQFF. The DNA of the CDR3 is TGTGCCAGCAGTTTAAGGGAAGAATACAATGAGCAGTTCTTC.

The chain is built from TRBV28 and TRBJ2-1; 9 nucleotides match TRBD2. Germline V gene sequence: CDR1 MDHEN, CDR2 SYDVKM. The CDR3 contains 18 residues. J lost 1 base, V lost 7 bases, and 14 bases had no gene match. The CDR3 loop is CASNRRRIAGVSYNEQFF. The CDR3 DNA sequence: TGTGCCAGCAATCGTCGGCGGATAGCGGGAGTGTCCTACAATGAGCAGTTCTTC.

The V and J genes are TRBV2 and TRBJ1-4, with TRBD1 matching over 9 bases. CDR1 SNHLY and CDR2 FYNNEI come from the germline V gene. There are 16 residues in the CDR3. J gave up 8 bases and V 4 bases, and 11 bases lay outside the gene matches. The CDR3 sequence is CASSVSDDRGGEKLFF. The DNA of the CDR3 is TGTGCCAGCAGTGTCTCAGATGACAGGGGGGGCGAAAAACTGTTTTTT.

The chain couples TRBV11-2 to TRBJ1-2; TRBD1 might be the D (6 bases). Germline CDR1 SGHAT, CDR2 FQNNGV. The CDR3 loop spans 18 amino acids. V was shortened by 5 bases and J by 3 bases, with 25 bases between the two germline ends. The CDR3: CASSQPRGPNSLHYGYTF. In DNA form, the CDR3 reads TGTGCCAGCAGCCAACCCCGGGGGCCCAACAGCCTTCACTATGGCTACACCTTC.

The rearrangement uses TRBV19 and TRBJ1-1, with TRBD1 as a possible D gene (6 bases). This CDR3 has 14 residues. Germline assignment: CDR1 LNHDA and CDR2 SQIVND (reference sequence). V gave up 9 bases and J gave up 4 bases, with 18 bases separating them. The CDR3 sequence: CASTSGGLSTEAFF. The CDR3 DNA sequence: TGTGCCAGCACCTCGGGGGGCTTAAGCACTGAAGCTTTCTTT.

V usage is TRBV24-1 and J usage is TRBJ1-1; no clear D gene. The CDR3 length is 13 residues. Germline V gives CDR1 KGHDR, CDR2 SFDVKD. V lost 6 bases and J lost 4, with 11 bases in between. CDR3 sequence: CATSFPGGTEAFF. The CDR3 DNA sequence: TGTGCCACCAGTTTTCCGGGAGGCACTGAAGCTTTCTTT.

The chain employs TRBV7-2 and TRBJ1-6; 10 nucleotides match TRBD1. Germline values: CDR1 SGHTA, CDR2 FQGNSA. V dropped 5 bases and J dropped 1; count of bases not matched to a gene: 11. CDR3 length equals 19 residues. CDR3 sequence: CASSEYGTGALSYNSPLHF. CDR3 coding DNA: TGTGCCAGCAGCGAATACGGGACAGGGGCGCTGTCCTATAATTCACCCCTCCACTTT.

CDR3 protein: CASRNRGPGDEQYF. CDR3 nucleotide sequence: TGTGCCAGCAGAAACAGGGGGCCGGGGGACGAGCAGTACTTC. The rearrangement uses TRBV5-4 and TRBJ2-7; TRBD1 matches at 9 bases. Trimming took 5 bases from V and 5 from J; bases not matched to a gene: 8. From germline, CDR1 is SGHNT and CDR2 YYREEE (reference sequence). The CDR3 runs 14 residues.

The rearrangement joins TRBV7-8 to TRBJ2-7; D uncertain. Trimming took 2 bases from V and 3 from J, leaving 8 bases between them. The V gene's germline CDR1 is SGHVS and CDR2 FQNEAQ. This CDR3 has 13 amino acids. For the CDR3, the DNA is TGTGCCAGCAGCTTACGTACAAGCTACGAGCAGTACTTC. Translating gives CASSLRTSYEQYF.

The chain is built from TRBV28 and TRBJ1-2; 9 bases are a match to TRBD1. This CDR3 is 12 amino acids long. The germline CDR1 and CDR2 sequences are MDHEN and SYDVKM. V dropped 7 bases and J dropped 8; count of bases not matched to a gene: 5. The CDR3: CASTPGQGGYTF. In DNA, the CDR3 is TGTGCCAGCACTCCGGGACAGGGAGGCTACACCTTC.

This chain joins TRBV5-6 and TRBJ2-6; D possibly corresponds to TRBD1 (5 bases). The CDR3 runs to 16 residues. V lost 4 bases and J 4 bases, leaving 15 bases between the germline ends. The V gene's germline CDR1 is SGHDT and CDR2 YYEEEE. CDR3 bases: TGTGCCAGCAGCGCCGCAGGGCCAACAGGGGCCAACGTCCTGACTTTC. Translated: CASSAAGPTGANVLTF.

This chain links TRBV28 with TRBJ1-4, with TRBD1 as a possible D gene (6 bases). The CDR3 spans 14 residues. CDR1 is MDHEN, CDR2 SYDVKM, per germline. V was trimmed by 6 bases and J by 6 bases, leaving 14 bases between them. The CDR3 sequence: CASSPGAVDEKLFF. As DNA, the CDR3 is TGTGCCAGCAGCCCAGGGGCTGTTGATGAAAAACTGTTTTTT.

This clone was detected once. The rearrangement links TRBV5-5 to TRBJ2-1; D ambiguous. V shed 4 bases and J shed 5 bases, with 4 bases lying between them. The CDR3 covers 11 residues. The V gene's germline CDR1 is SGHKS and CDR2 YYEKEE (reference sequence). CDR3 amino acids: CASSPHNEQFF. The CDR3 DNA follows: TGTGCCAGCAGCCCCCACAATGAGCAGTTCTTC.

This chain links TRBV28 with TRBJ2-6; D is unclear. V lost 3 bases and J 12 bases, leaving 15 bases between the germline ends. This CDR3 contains 14 residues. Germline V gives CDR1 MDHEN, CDR2 SYDVKM. The CDR3 DNA reads TGTGCCAGCAGTTTCAGTCAAGGTTCCCCCGTCCTGACTTTC. Translation: CASSFSQGSPVLTF.

This sequence joins TRBV28 and TRBJ2-2; 8 nucleotides match TRBD2. J lost 0 bases, V lost 8 bases, and 11 bases had no gene match. This CDR3 contains 17 residues. Per germline, CDR1 MDHEN and CDR2 SYDVKM. The CDR3 is CASLRGSGISNTGELFF. DNA of the CDR3: TGTGCCAGCCTGAGAGGTAGCGGGATATCGAACACCGGGGAGCTGTTTTTT.